A single sample gave rise to the 19 T cell receptor beta chains below, sequenced in a study of cytomegalovirus exposure and HLA in healthy donors. Amplification used 60 Vbeta primers and 13 Jbeta primers. The data were produced by immunoSEQ multiplex PCR, yet TCRdb's version contains in-frame clones alone and is incomplete. The data show hundreds of thousands of clones, 78% seen once. Input material: PBMCs. These receptors were obtained from a male donor in good health and CMV-seronegative.

A few counts support this clone. The V gene is TRBV6-5, the J gene TRBJ1-2; tentatively, D is TRBD1 (6 bases). The V end was cut by 5 bases, the J end by 4 bases, with 14 bases between. This CDR3 has 14 residues. In germline, CDR1 is MNHEY, CDR2 SVGAGI. The chain's CDR3 is CASSDRQDGYGYTF. The CDR3 nucleotides are TGTGCCAGCAGTGACCGACAGGACGGCTATGGCTACACCTTC.

V gene TRBV6-1 combines with J gene TRBJ1-1; TRBD1 agrees at 7 bases. This CDR3 has 14 amino acids. The V gene end was trimmed by 2 bases and the J gene end by 7 bases; junction bases not matched to a gene: 7. From germline, CDR1 is MNHNS and CDR2 SASEGT. The CDR3 reads CASSERRGLIEAFF. CDR3 coding DNA: TGTGCCAGCAGTGAAAGGAGGGGGCTGATTGAAGCTTTCTTT.

The chain couples TRBV27 to TRBJ2-1, with 12 bases identical to TRBD1. CDR1 MNHEY and CDR2 SMNVEV come from the germline V gene (reference sequence). Trimming cost V 5 bases and J 8 bases; bases outside gene matches: 13. This CDR3 has 17 residues. CDR3 nucleotides: TGTGCCAGCAGTCCTCCGGGACAGGGGGCGCGGTCAGATGAGCAGTTCTTC. This gives the protein CASSPPGQGARSDEQFF.

This sequence joins TRBV7-8 and TRBJ1-2; D perhaps matches TRBD1 (6 bases). V was pared by 3 bases and J by 3 bases, with 26 bases between. CDR1 SGHVS and CDR2 FQNEAQ come from the germline V gene. The CDR3 has 19 amino acids. CDR3 DNA: TGTGCCAGCAGCTTTAGGGGGGGGGCAGGGGAATCCCTACACTATGGCTACACCTTC. This codes for CASSFRGGAGESLHYGYTF.

This clone appeared once. The rearrangement links TRBV7-9 to TRBJ2-7; D is possibly TRBD2 (5 bases). CDR1 and CDR2 (germline): SEHNR, FQNEAQ (reference sequence). Trimming removed 3 bases from V and 0 bases from J, with 15 bases in between. This CDR3 comprises 16 residues. CDR3 residues: CASSFGPSRPSYEQYF. The DNA of the CDR3 is TGTGCCAGCAGCTTTGGACCTAGCAGGCCCTCCTACGAGCAGTACTTC.

Only a few counts were recorded for this clone. V usage is TRBV6-5 and J usage is TRBJ2-1, with 12 bases that match TRBD2. Germline trimming cut 10 bases from V and 6 bases from J; bases unmatched to any gene: 4. The CDR3 consists of 13 residues. Germline lookup yields CDR1 MNHEY and CDR2 SVGAGI. CDR3 nucleotide sequence: TGTGCCACAGGGACTAGCGGGCCCAATGAGCAGTTCTTC. As protein: CATGTSGPNEQFF.

V usage is TRBV19 and J usage is TRBJ2-1; 9 bases agree with TRBD2. Per germline, CDR1 LNHDA and CDR2 SQIVND (reference sequence). V was pared by 5 bases and J by 7 bases, with 6 bases of the junction left unmatched. The CDR3 spans 14 residues. This chain's CDR3 is CASSRAGGLNEQFF. CDR3 nucleotide sequence: TGTGCCAGTAGTCGAGCGGGAGGTCTGAATGAGCAGTTCTTC.

The chain employs TRBV27 and TRBJ2-2; 8 bases map to TRBD1. The length of the CDR3 is 16 residues. V gave up 2 bases and J gave up 3 bases; unmatched junction bases: 5. Germline assignment: CDR1 MNHEY and CDR2 SMNVEV (reference sequence). The CDR3 is CASSLPTGVDTGELFF. CDR3 bases: TGTGCCAGCAGTTTACCGACAGGGGTCGACACCGGGGAGCTGTTTTTT.

This chain links TRBV5-1 with TRBJ2-3; 13 bases agree with TRBD2. The CDR3 has 16 amino acids. Germline CDR1 and CDR2: SGHRS and YFSETQ. Trimming took 4 bases from V and 3 from J; bases not matched to a gene: 5. This CDR3 reads CASSPGLAGVTDTQYF. The CDR3 DNA follows: TGCGCCAGCAGCCCCGGACTAGCGGGAGTAACAGATACGCAGTATTTT.

CDR3 amino acids: CASSVDPSGRGTDTQYF. CDR3 DNA: TGTGCCAGCAGCGTAGACCCCTCGGGCCGGGGAACAGATACGCAGTATTTT. The chain is built from TRBV9 and TRBJ2-3, with TRBD2 as a possible D gene (5 bases). The CDR3 loop spans 17 amino acids. Trimming removed 0 bases from V and 3 bases from J, with 17 bases in between. Germline V lookup: CDR1 SGDLS, CDR2 YYNGEE.

The CDR3 spells CASRSTGGHQPQHF. The CDR3 nucleotides read TGTGCCAGCAGGAGTACAGGGGGCCATCAGCCCCAGCATTTT. The chain employs TRBV28 and TRBJ1-5, with TRBD1 identical over 9 bases. Per the germline V gene, CDR1 is MDHEN and CDR2 is SYDVKM. The CDR3 contains 14 residues. Trimming took 6 bases from V and 5 from J; bases not matched to a gene: 5.

This chain joins TRBV9 and TRBJ2-3, with 12 bases identical to TRBD2. V dropped 0 bases and J dropped 6; count of bases not matched to a gene: 5. Germline loops: CDR1 SGDLS, CDR2 YYNGEE. This CDR3 is built from 16 residues. CDR3 DNA sequence: TGTGCCAGCAGCGTAGGACTAGCGGGAGCTCGGGATACGCAGTATTTT. Amino acid sequence: CASSVGLAGARDTQYF.

This clone was seen more than once but under ten times. V usage is TRBV19 and J usage is TRBJ1-1; 8 nucleotides match TRBD1. Germline-derived CDR1 and CDR2 are LNHDA and SQIVND (reference sequence). The CDR3 is 16 amino acids. V lost 5 bases to trimming and J lost 5 bases; unmatched junction nucleotides: 13. CDR3 in DNA: TGTGCCAGTAGTTACCGACAGGGGAGAGGAGTTACTGAAGCTTTCTTT. Translated, it gives CASSYRQGRGVTEAFF. The variable domain in full, with the rest retrieved from reference TRBV19 and TRBJ1-1, is DGGITQSPKYLFRKEGQNVTLSCEQNLNHDAMYWYRQDPGQGLRLIYYSQIVNDFQKGDIAEGYSVSREKKESFPLTVTSAQKNPTAFYLCASSYRQGRGVTEAFFGQGTRLTVV.

This clone was seen only a few times. As DNA, the CDR3 is TGTGCCAGCATTGGCCCTCGCAGGGGATACCAAGAGACCCAGTACTTC. It codes for CASIGPRRGYQETQYF. The chain couples TRBV2 to TRBJ2-5; D is perhaps TRBD1 (6 bases). The CDR3 length is 16 residues. Looked up from germline, CDR1 is SNHLY and CDR2 is FYNNEI. V shed 7 bases and J shed 0 bases, with 18 bases lying between them.

This clone occurred a few times. J is TRBJ1-1 and V is TRBV6-4; the D gene is possibly TRBD1 (6 bases). This CDR3 is built from 12 residues. Germline assignment: CDR1 MRHNA and CDR2 SNTAGT. Deletions cut 11 bases from V and 4 bases from J, with 14 bases between. CDR3 residues: CASMTGLTEAFF. The CDR3 bases are TGTGCCTCAATGACAGGCCTCACTGAAGCTTTCTTT.

J is TRBJ2-1 and V is TRBV18; 12 positions agree with TRBD2. The CDR3 covers 15 residues. V shed 3 bases and J 12 bases; nucleotides not matched to a gene: 9. The germline gives CDR1 KGHSH, CDR2 LQKENI. CDR3 protein: CASSPLAGGPPRQFF. CDR3 sequence (DNA): TGTGCCAGCTCACCTCTAGCGGGAGGGCCCCCTAGGCAGTTCTTC.

This chain joins TRBV4-1 and TRBJ2-5, with D possibly TRBD1 on 7 matching bases. The DNA end lines up better with TRBJ2-7; the J call may be wrong. Per germline, CDR1 MGHRA and CDR2 YSYEKL. The CDR3 totals 14 residues. DNA for the CDR3: TGCGCCAGCAGCTCAGGGGGGACAGCCTACGAGCAGTACTTC. This codes for CASSSGGTAYEQYF.

The rearrangement links TRBV2 to TRBJ2-2; 14 bases agree with TRBD2. The J segment lost 2 bases and the V segment lost 6 bases, leaving 5 bases of the junction unmatched. This CDR3 is built from 17 residues. Germline V gene lookup returns CDR1 SNHLY and CDR2 FYNNEI. The CDR3 reads CASRGLAGASNTGELFF. The DNA of the CDR3 is TGTGCCAGCAGGGGACTAGCGGGAGCGTCAAACACCGGGGAGCTGTTTTTT.

The chain has TRBV29-1 and TRBJ2-1; 8 nucleotides align to TRBD2. Germline CDR1 and CDR2: SQVTM and ANQGSEA. CDR3 length: 13 residues. Trimming took 2 bases from V and 5 from J; bases not matched to a gene: 2. CDR3: CSVETSGDNEQFF. The CDR3, as DNA: TGCAGCGTTGAAACTAGCGGAGACAATGAGCAGTTCTTC.